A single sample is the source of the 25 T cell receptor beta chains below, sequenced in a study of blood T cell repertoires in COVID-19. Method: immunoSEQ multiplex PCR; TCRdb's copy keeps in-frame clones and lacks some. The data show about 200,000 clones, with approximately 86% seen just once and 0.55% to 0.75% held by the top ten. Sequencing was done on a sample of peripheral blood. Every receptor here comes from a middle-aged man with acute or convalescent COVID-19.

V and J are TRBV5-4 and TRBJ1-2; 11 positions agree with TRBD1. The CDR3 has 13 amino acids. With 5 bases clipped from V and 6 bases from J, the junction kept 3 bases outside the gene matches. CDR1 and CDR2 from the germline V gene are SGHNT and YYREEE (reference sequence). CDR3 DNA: TGTGCCAGCAGATGGACAGGGGGCGATGGCTACACCTTC. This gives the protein CASRWTGGDGYTF.

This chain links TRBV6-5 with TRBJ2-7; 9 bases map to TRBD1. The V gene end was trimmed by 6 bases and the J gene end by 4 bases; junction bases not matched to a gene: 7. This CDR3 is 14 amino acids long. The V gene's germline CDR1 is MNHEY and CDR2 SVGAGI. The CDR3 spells CASRETGGPYEQYF. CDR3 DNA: TGTGCCAGCAGGGAGACAGGGGGACCGTACGAGCAGTACTTC.

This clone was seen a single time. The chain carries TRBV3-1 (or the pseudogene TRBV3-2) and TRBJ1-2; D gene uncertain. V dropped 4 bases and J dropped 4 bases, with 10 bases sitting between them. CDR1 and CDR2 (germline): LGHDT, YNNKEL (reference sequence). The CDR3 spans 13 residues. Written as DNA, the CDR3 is TGTGCCAGCAGCCGAGACATTTCCTATGGCTACACCTTC. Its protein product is CASSRDISYGYTF.

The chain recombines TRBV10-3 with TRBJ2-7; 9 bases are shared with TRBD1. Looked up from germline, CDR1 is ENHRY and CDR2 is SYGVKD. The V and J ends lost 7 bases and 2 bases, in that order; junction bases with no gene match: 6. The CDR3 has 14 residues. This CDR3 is CAITRGQGTYEQYF. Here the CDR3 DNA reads TGTGCCATCACCAGGGGACAGGGTACCTACGAGCAGTACTTC.

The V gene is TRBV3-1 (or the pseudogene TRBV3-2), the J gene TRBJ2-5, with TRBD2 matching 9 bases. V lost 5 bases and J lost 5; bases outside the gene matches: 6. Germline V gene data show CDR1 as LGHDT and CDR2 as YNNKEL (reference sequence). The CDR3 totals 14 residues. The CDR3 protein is CASSASGIRETQYF. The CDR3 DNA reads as TGTGCCAGCAGCGCTAGCGGGATAAGGGAGACCCAGTACTTC.

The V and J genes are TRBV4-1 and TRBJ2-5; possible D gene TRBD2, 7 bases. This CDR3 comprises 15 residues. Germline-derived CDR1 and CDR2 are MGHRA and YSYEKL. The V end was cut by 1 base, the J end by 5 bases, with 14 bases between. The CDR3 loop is CASSQARGADETQYF. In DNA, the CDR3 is TGCGCCAGCAGCCAAGCTCGGGGGGCGGACGAGACCCAGTACTTC.

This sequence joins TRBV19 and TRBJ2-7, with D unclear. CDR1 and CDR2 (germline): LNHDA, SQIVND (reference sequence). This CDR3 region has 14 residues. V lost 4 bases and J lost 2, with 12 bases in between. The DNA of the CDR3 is TGTGCCAGTAGTAACGGCGGTCCCCCCTACGAGCAGTACTTC. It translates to CASSNGGPPYEQYF.

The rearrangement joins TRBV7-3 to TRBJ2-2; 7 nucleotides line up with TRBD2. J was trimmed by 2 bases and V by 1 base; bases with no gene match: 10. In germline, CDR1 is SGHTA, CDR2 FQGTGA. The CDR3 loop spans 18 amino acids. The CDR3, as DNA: TGTGCCAGCAGCTTAATGTCGCGGCTAGCGGAAAACACCGGGGAGCTGTTTTTT. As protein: CASSLMSRLAENTGELFF. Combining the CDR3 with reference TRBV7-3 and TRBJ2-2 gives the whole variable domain GAGVSQTPSNKVTEKGKYVELRCDPISGHTALYWYRQSLGQGPEFLIYFQGTGAADDSGLPNDRFFAVRPEGSVSTLKIQRTERGDSAVYLCASSLMSRLAENTGELFFGEGSRLTVL.

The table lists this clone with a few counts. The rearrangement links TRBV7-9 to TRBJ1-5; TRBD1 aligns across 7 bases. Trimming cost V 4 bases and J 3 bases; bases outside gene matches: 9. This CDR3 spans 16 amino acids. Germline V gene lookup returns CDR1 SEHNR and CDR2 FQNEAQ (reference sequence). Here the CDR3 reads CASSSSGDRLNQPQHF. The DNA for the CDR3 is TGTGCCAGCAGCTCATCCGGGGACAGACTCAATCAGCCCCAGCATTTT.

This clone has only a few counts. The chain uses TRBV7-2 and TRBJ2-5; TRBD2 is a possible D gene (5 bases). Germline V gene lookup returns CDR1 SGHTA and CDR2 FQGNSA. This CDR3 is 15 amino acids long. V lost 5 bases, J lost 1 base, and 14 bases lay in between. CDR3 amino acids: CASSPSSGVQETQYF. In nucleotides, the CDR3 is TGTGCCAGCAGCCCCTCATCCGGGGTCCAAGAGACCCAGTACTTC. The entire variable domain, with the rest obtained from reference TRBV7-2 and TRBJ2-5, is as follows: GAGVSQSPSNKVTEKGKDVELRCDPISGHTALYWYRQSLGQGLEFLIYFQGNSAPDKSGLPSDRFSAERTGGSVSTLTIQRTQQEDSAVYLCASSPSSGVQETQYFGPGTRLLVL.

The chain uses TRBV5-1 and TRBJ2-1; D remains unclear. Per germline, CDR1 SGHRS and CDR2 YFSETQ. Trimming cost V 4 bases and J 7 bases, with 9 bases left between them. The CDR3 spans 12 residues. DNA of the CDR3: TGCGCCAGCAGCCCTACCTTAAATGAGCAGTTCTTC. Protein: CASSPTLNEQFF. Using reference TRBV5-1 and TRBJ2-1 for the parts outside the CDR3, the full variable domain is KAGVTQTPRYLIKTRGQQVTLSCSPISGHRSVSWYQQTPGQGLQFLFEYFSETQRNKGNFPGRFSGRQFSNSRSEMNVSTLELGDSALYLCASSPTLNEQFFGPGTRLTVL.

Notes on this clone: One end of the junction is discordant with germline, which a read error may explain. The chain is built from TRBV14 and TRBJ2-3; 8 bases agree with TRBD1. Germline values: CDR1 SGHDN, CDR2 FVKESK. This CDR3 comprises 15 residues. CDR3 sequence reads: CASSQGQGASDTQYF. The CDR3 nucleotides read TGTGCCAGCAGTCAAGGACAGGGAGCCTCAGATACGCAGTATTTT.

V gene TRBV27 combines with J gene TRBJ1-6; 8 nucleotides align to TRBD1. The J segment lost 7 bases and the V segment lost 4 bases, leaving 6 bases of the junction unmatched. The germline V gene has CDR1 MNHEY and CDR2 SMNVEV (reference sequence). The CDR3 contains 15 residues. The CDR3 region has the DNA TGTGCCAGCAGTTATCAGGGGGCGAACAATTCACCCCTCCACTTT. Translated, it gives CASSYQGANNSPLHF.

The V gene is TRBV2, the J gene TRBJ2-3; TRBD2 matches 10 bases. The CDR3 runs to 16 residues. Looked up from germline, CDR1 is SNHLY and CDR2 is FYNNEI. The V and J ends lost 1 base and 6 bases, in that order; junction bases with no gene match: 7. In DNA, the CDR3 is TGTGCCAGCAGTGAAGAGCGGGGGGGCCTCGGGGATACGCAGTATTTT. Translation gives CASSEERGGLGDTQYF.

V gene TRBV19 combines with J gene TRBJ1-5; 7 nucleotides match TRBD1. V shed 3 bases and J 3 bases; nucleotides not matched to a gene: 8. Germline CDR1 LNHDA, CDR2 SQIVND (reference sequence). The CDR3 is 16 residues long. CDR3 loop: CASSMLSGQNNQPQHF. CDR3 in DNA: TGTGCCAGTAGTATGCTTTCGGGACAGAACAATCAGCCCCAGCATTTT.

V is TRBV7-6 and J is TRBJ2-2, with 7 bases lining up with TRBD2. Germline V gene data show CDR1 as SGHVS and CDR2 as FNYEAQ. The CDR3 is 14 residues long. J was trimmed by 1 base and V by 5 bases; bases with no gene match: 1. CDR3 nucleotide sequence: TGTGCCAGCAGCGGCGGGGGGAACACCGGGGAGCTGTTTTTT. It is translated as CASSGGGNTGELFF.

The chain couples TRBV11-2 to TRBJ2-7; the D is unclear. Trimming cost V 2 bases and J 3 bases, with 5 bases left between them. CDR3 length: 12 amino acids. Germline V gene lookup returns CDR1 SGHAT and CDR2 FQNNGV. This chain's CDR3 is CASSLNGYEQYF. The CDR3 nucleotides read TGTGCCAGCAGCTTAAACGGCTACGAGCAGTACTTC.

CDR3 protein: CASSLNVGETQYF. The CDR3 nucleotides are TGTGCCAGCAGCCTCAATGTCGGGGAGACCCAGTACTTC. The V and J genes are TRBV7-2 and TRBJ2-5; D unresolved. CDR3 length: 13 residues. V was clipped by 5 bases and J by 5 bases, with 12 bases between them. CDR1 is SGHTA and CDR2 is FQGNSA in the germline V gene.

CDR3 protein: CATSRGRWVHIKRGETGELFF. The CDR3 coding sequence is TGTGCCACCAGCAGGGGCAGGTGGGTACATATAAAGCGGGGGGAAACCGGGGAGCTGTTTTTT. The gene calls are TRBV15 and TRBJ2-2; TRBD2 agrees at 9 bases. Germline V lookup: CDR1 LNHNV, CDR2 YYDKDF (reference sequence). V dropped 3 bases and J dropped 5; count of bases not matched to a gene: 22. The CDR3 loop spans 21 amino acids.

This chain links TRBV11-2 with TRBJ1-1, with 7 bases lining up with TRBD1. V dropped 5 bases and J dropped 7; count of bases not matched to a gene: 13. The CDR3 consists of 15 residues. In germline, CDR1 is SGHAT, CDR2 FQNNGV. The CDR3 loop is CASSTGTAKGVEAFF. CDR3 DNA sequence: TGTGCCAGCAGCACCGGGACAGCGAAGGGAGTTGAAGCTTTCTTT.

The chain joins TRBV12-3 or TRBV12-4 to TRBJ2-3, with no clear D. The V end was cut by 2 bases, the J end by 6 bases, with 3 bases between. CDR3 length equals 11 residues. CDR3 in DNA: TGTGCCAGCAGTTTAACTGATACGCAGTATTTT. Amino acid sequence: CASSLTDTQYF.

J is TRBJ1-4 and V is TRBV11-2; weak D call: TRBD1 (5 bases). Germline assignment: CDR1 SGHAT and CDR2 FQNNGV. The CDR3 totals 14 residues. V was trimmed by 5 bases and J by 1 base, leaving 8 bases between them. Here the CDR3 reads CASSPTVTNEKLFF. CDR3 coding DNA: TGTGCCAGCAGCCCGACAGTAACTAATGAAAAACTGTTTTTT.

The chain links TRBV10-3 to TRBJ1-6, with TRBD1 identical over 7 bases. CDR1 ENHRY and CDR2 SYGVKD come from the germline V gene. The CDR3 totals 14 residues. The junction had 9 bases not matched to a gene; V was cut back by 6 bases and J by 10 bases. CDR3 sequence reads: CAIRDSSTGSPLHF. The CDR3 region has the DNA TGTGCCATCAGAGACAGTTCGACAGGGTCACCCCTCCACTTT.

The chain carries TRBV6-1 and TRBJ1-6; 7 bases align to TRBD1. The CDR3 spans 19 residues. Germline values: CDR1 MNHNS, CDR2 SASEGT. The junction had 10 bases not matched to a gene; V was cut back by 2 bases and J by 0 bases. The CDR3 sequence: CASSENGGRGSSYNSPLHF. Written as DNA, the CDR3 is TGTGCCAGCAGTGAAAATGGGGGCAGGGGGAGCTCCTATAATTCACCCCTCCACTTT.

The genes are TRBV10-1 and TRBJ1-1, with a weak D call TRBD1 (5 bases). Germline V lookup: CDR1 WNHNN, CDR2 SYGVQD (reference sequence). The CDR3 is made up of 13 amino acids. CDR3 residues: CAVKGNSHTEAFF. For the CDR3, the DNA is TGCGCAGTCAAGGGGAATTCGCACACTGAAGCTTTCTTT.